Each of the 17 T cell receptor beta chains below was sequenced from the same sample in a study of blood T cells in healthy people across ages (dated by TCRdb to about 2015). Library preparation employed 5' RACE. The reads were generated on an Illumina HiSeq 2500. A second PCR of roughly 7 to 11 cycles was performed with a sample-barcoded 5' primer and a J-beta primer mix. TCRdb's own reprocessing of the public reads used fastp at Q25 and MiXCR and kept productive beta chains. Here each entry gathers all rows of one CDR3 protein and keeps the most common genes and DNA. The table for this sample lists over a million distinct CDR3 sequences; 35% to 45% of them were counted only once. About 3.8% of the sample is in the top ten clones. Material for sequencing was blood. The origin of the receptors is a woman aged 18-29 years in good health.

The chain is built from TRBV7-9 and TRBJ2-2, with a possible D match to TRBD2 (6 bases). Per germline, CDR1 SEHNR and CDR2 FQNEAQ (reference sequence). V was pared by 5 bases and J by 4 bases, with 17 bases between. The CDR3 spans 16 residues. The CDR3 spells CASSPGVKRFTGELFF. In DNA form, the CDR3 reads TGTGCCAGCAGCCCGGGGGTCAAAAGATTCACCGGGGAGCTGTTTTTT.

This chain uses TRBV20-1 with TRBJ2-1; TRBD2 matches at 9 bases. Germline trimming cut 5 bases from V and 2 bases from J; bases unmatched to any gene: 4. Germline values: CDR1 DFQATT, CDR2 SNEGSKA (reference sequence). This CDR3 has 14 amino acids. The CDR3 nucleotides are TGCAGTGCTGGACTAGCGTGGACCTACAATGAGCAGTTCTTC. Amino acids: CSAGLAWTYNEQFF.

V and J are TRBV6-5 and TRBJ1-1, with D possibly TRBD1 on 5 matching bases. The CDR3 length is 16 residues. The ends were cut back, 11 bases at V and 2 bases at J, with 24 bases in the middle. CDR1 and CDR2 from the germline V gene are MNHEY and SVGAGI. DNA of the CDR3: TGTGCCGGCTTGGGGTTCCACAGGAGGGGAAACACTGAAGCTTTCTTT. It encodes CAGLGFHRRGNTEAFF.

Turning to this clonotype: This could be a read error, since a much larger clone is one nucleotide away. V and J are TRBV28 and TRBJ2-6; 11 nucleotides match TRBD1. Germline V lookup: CDR1 MDHEN, CDR2 SYDVKM. This CDR3 has 18 residues. CDR3 protein: CAGSYSGTGGTGANVLTF. In DNA form, the CDR3 reads TGTGCCGGCAGTTATTCCGGGACAGGGGGAACTGGGGCCAACGTCCTGACTTTC. The full variable domain, completed using reference TRBV28 and TRBJ2-6, is DVKVTQSSRYLVKRTGEKVFLECVQDMDHENMFWYRQDPGLGLRLIYFSYDVKMKEKGDIPEGYSVSREKKERFSLILESASTNQTSMYLCAGSYSGTGGTGANVLTFGAGSRLTVL.

The chain carries TRBV4-3 and TRBJ2-3, with TRBD2 identical over 10 bases. This CDR3 spans 18 amino acids. CDR1 and CDR2 from the germline V gene are LGHNA and YSLEER. V lost 0 bases, J lost 2 bases, and 8 bases stayed unmatched. The DNA for the CDR3 is TGCGCCAGCAGCCAAGACGTCCTAGCGGGAGTTCTCACAGATACGCAGTATTTT. As protein: CASSQDVLAGVLTDTQYF.

This clonotype was observed a few times. The genes are TRBV4-3 and TRBJ2-1, with 7 bases identical to TRBD1. CDR1 and CDR2 (germline): LGHNA, YSLEER. With V trimmed by 0 bases and J by 3 bases, 5 bases remained unmatched. This CDR3 has 16 amino acids. The CDR3 protein is CASSQDNRGRYNEQFF. DNA for the CDR3: TGCGCCAGCAGCCAAGATAACAGGGGACGCTACAATGAGCAGTTCTTC.

This clonotype was seen more than once but under ten times. The gene calls are TRBV27 and TRBJ2-3; TRBD2 matches at 12 bases. The junction had 11 bases not matched to a gene; V was cut back by 6 bases and J by 1 base. The CDR3 covers 18 residues. The V gene's germline CDR1 is MNHEY and CDR2 SMNVEV (reference sequence). The CDR3 DNA reads TGTGCCAGCAGCCGCGGGACTAGCGGGTTCGGTGGCACAGATACGCAGTATTTT. Encoded protein: CASSRGTSGFGGTDTQYF.

The sample holds a few counts of this clonotype. This chain links TRBV20-1 with TRBJ2-5; D may match TRBD1 or TRBD2 (5 bases each). The CDR3 sequence is 13 residues long. With 4 bases removed from V and 3 bases from J, the gap between germline ends came to 12 bases. Looked up from germline, CDR1 is DFQATT and CDR2 is SNEGSKA (reference sequence). CDR3 loop: CSATGTTKETQYF. The CDR3 coding sequence is TGCAGTGCTACGGGGACCACAAAAGAGACCCAGTACTTC.

Note on this clonotype: At one end the junction does not follow the germline gene, possibly because of a read error. The chain combines TRBV2 with TRBJ2-1; D is uncertain. CDR1 is SNHLY, CDR2 FYNNEI, per germline. CDR3 length equals 12 residues. The CDR3 here is CAVGAFYNERFF. The CDR3 region has the DNA TGTGCTGTGGGTGCCTTCTACAATGAGCGGTTCTTC.

V usage is TRBV9 and J usage is TRBJ1-3; D remains unclear. Germline CDR1 SGDLS, CDR2 YYNGEE. This CDR3 contains 15 residues. Between the trimmed V and J ends, which lost 3 bases and 0 bases, there was a span of 10 bases. The DNA for the CDR3 is TGTGCCAGCAGCGAGGGAGTAAACTCTGGAAACACCATATATTTT. Encoded protein: CASSEGVNSGNTIYF.

This CDR3 is CASSELSMGGHSGNTIYF. CDR3 in DNA: TGTGCCAGCAGTGAATTATCCATGGGTGGCCACTCTGGAAACACCATATATTTT. This chain uses TRBV25-1 with TRBJ1-3, with D unresolved. The CDR3 runs to 18 residues. Trimming shortened V by 1 base and J by 0 bases, and 16 bases separated the two germline ends. Per the germline V gene, CDR1 is MGHDK and CDR2 is SYGVNS. The variable domain in full, completed from reference TRBV25-1 and TRBJ1-3, reads EADIYQTPRYLVIGTGKKITLECSQTMGHDKMYWYQQDPGMELHLIHYSYGVNSTEKGDLSSESTVSRIRTEHFPLTLESARPSHTSQYLCASSELSMGGHSGNTIYFGEGSWLTVV.

This clonotype came up a few times. The chain couples TRBV7-9 to TRBJ1-6, with 7 bases matching TRBD1. This CDR3 comprises 15 residues. V gave up 7 bases and J gave up 10 bases; unmatched junction bases: 13. Germline values: CDR1 SEHNR, CDR2 FQNEAQ (reference sequence). The CDR3 region has the DNA TGTGCCAGCACCCTAGAAGGGGGCAGCTACTCACCCCTCCACTTT. Protein: CASTLEGGSYSPLHF.

This clonotype has more than one count but fewer than ten. The chain carries TRBV5-1 and TRBJ2-3; the D is unclear. Germline loops: CDR1 SGHRS, CDR2 YFSETQ. This CDR3 has 14 residues. The V end lost 0 bases, the J end lost 6 bases, and 11 bases lay between the germline ends. This chain's CDR3 is CASSLEKPADTQYF. In DNA form, the CDR3 reads TGCGCCAGCAGCTTGGAAAAGCCTGCGGATACGCAGTATTTT.

This clonotype was seen a few times. The V and J genes are TRBV20-1 and TRBJ2-1; 9 nucleotides match TRBD2. The trim removed 6 bases at V and 3 bases at J, leaving 15 bases unmatched. The germline CDR1 and CDR2 sequences are DFQATT and SNEGSKA (reference sequence). The CDR3 is 17 residues long. This chain's CDR3 is CSAPKTSGQRVYNEQFF. The CDR3 DNA reads as TGCAGTGCACCCAAGACTAGCGGCCAAAGGGTCTACAATGAGCAGTTCTTC.

This clonotype turned up a few times. This chain joins TRBV10-3 and TRBJ2-6; 7 positions agree with TRBD1. V shed 0 bases and J 0 bases; nucleotides not matched to a gene: 5. Germline loops: CDR1 ENHRY, CDR2 SYGVKD. The CDR3 extends over 18 amino acids. CDR3 in amino acids: CAISESQGVDSGANVLTF. The CDR3 DNA follows: TGTGCCATCAGTGAGTCTCAGGGGGTTGACTCTGGGGCCAACGTCCTGACTTTC.

This clonotype has only a few counts. V is TRBV19 and J is TRBJ1-2, with D perhaps TRBD1 (5 bases). V lost 4 bases and J lost 8, with 11 bases in between. This CDR3 region has 12 residues. The germline gives CDR1 LNHDA, CDR2 SQIVND (reference sequence). CDR3 amino acids: CASSRGPSGYTF. Written as DNA, the CDR3 is TGTGCCAGTAGTAGGGGCCCATCCGGCTACACCTTC.

This rearrangement joins TRBV3-1 to TRBJ2-7; 10 bases fit TRBD2. There are 18 residues in the CDR3. The trim removed 3 bases at V and 7 bases at J, leaving 18 bases unmatched. Germline V gives CDR1 LGHDT, CDR2 YNNKEL (reference sequence). The CDR3 spells CASSQGFSSGGLYNEQYF. The DNA of the CDR3 is TGTGCCAGCAGCCAGGGTTTCTCTAGCGGGGGACTCTACAATGAGCAGTACTTC.